These 13 T cell receptor beta chains were all obtained from the same sample, sequenced in a study of PD-1 blockade in classical Hodgkin lymphoma. This table comes from immunoSEQ multiplex PCR, and its TCRdb copy is limited to in-frame clones, with some not included. The sample has just under 100,000 clones, over 70% seen once; the top ten hold 12%. The patients all showed relapse after autologous stem cell transplantation, while their brentuximab vedotin exposure varied. Here the sequenced sample was peripheral blood mononuclear cells (PBMCs), taken at baseline. These receptors came from a human donor with classical Hodgkin lymphoma.

This chain connects TRBV28 to TRBJ1-1; 7 nucleotides line up with TRBD1. The CDR3 contains 14 residues. Germline assignment: CDR1 MDHEN and CDR2 SYDVKM. The V segment lost 8 bases and the J segment 1 base; nucleotides outside the gene matches: 7. CDR3 sequence reads: CASWEAGGNTEAFF. The DNA of the CDR3 is TGTGCCAGCTGGGAGGCAGGGGGGAACACTGAAGCTTTCTTT.

This clone was picked up a small number of times. The chain employs TRBV29-1 and TRBJ2-5; D not certain. The CDR3 spans 13 residues. The V end lost 6 bases, the J end lost 0 bases, and 11 bases lay between the germline ends. Germline-derived CDR1 and CDR2 are SQVTM and ANQGSEA. The CDR3 is CSVGAMYQETQYF. In DNA, the CDR3 is TGCAGCGTCGGAGCGATGTACCAAGAGACCCAGTACTTC.

The chain uses TRBV18 and TRBJ2-5; 16 bases agree with TRBD2. Losses at the gene ends were 6 bases for V and 2 bases for J; bases not matched to a gene: 9. This CDR3 is built from 18 residues. Per germline, CDR1 KGHSH and CDR2 LQKENI. The CDR3 region is CASSGTSGRALEQETQYF. CDR3 DNA sequence: TGTGCCAGCTCCGGGACTAGCGGGAGGGCCCTGGAGCAAGAGACCCAGTACTTC.

This clone was seen just once. This chain joins TRBV7-9 and TRBJ2-2, with 9 bases identical to TRBD2. This CDR3 is built from 17 residues. V gave up 2 bases and J gave up 4 bases; unmatched junction bases: 8. Germline-derived CDR1 and CDR2 are SEHNR and FQNEAQ (reference sequence). This CDR3 is CASSLWRGGRATGELFF. In DNA form, the CDR3 reads TGTGCCAGCAGCTTATGGAGGGGCGGGAGGGCCACCGGGGAGCTGTTTTTT. Drawing the rest from reference TRBV7-9 and TRBJ2-2, the complete variable domain is DTGVSQNPRHKITKRGQNVTFRCDPISEHNRLYWYRQTLGQGPEFLTYFQNEAQLEKSRLLSDRFSAERPKGSFSTLEIQRTEQGDSAMYLCASSLWRGGRATGELFFGEGSRLTVL.

This chain uses TRBV7-3 with TRBJ2-2; D perhaps matches TRBD1 (6 bases). Trimming left V 2 bases short and J 4 bases short, with 11 bases between. The V gene's germline CDR1 is SGHTA and CDR2 FQGTGA. This CDR3 has 15 residues. The CDR3 sequence is CASSLELGGTGELFF. CDR3 nucleotides: TGTGCCAGCAGCTTAGAACTAGGGGGCACCGGGGAGCTGTTTTTT.

This chain connects TRBV19 to TRBJ2-1; 10 bases map to TRBD2. Germline CDR1 is LNHDA and CDR2 is SQIVND (reference sequence). The V segment lost 6 bases and the J segment 1 base; nucleotides outside the gene matches: 9. This CDR3 has 17 amino acids. CDR3 protein: CASSPHPSGSSYNEQFF. The CDR3 bases are TGTGCCAGTAGCCCACATCCTAGCGGGAGTTCCTACAATGAGCAGTTCTTC.

This rearrangement joins TRBV7-2 to TRBJ1-2; D is unresolved. The germline V and J ends were trimmed by 7 bases and 5 bases, with 11 bases remaining between them. From germline, CDR1 is SGHTA and CDR2 FQGNSA. The CDR3 totals 12 residues. CDR3 nucleotides: TGTGCCAGCACCCCAGGAAGGTATGGCTACACCTTC. Translation gives CASTPGRYGYTF.

This clone was counted ten times or more. Written as DNA, the CDR3 is TGTGCCAGCAGTTTAAAAAAAGCGGGAGGGACTTACTTC. Translated: CASSLKKAGGTYF. The J gene is TRBJ2-5, the V gene TRBV11-2; TRBD2 matches at 10 bases. CDR1 SGHAT and CDR2 FQNNGV come from the germline V gene. After removal of 6 bases from V and 14 bases from J, the junction contained 12 bases not matched to a gene. The CDR3 loop spans 13 amino acids.

The V and J genes are TRBV10-3 and TRBJ1-2, with D hard to call. Looked up from germline, CDR1 is ENHRY and CDR2 is SYGVKD. Trimming pared 5 bases from V and 3 bases from J, leaving 10 bases between. This CDR3 has 13 amino acids. CDR3 nucleotides: TGTGCCATCAGTCCAGACGGATACTATGGCTACACCTTC. Translated, it gives CAISPDGYYGYTF.

V usage is TRBV27 and J usage is TRBJ2-1; 11 bases align to TRBD2. V was clipped by 6 bases and J by 3 bases; unmatched bases: 4. CDR1 is MNHEY and CDR2 is SMNVEV in the germline V gene (reference sequence). The CDR3 sequence is 15 residues long. This CDR3 reads CASRGLAEFYNEQFF. The CDR3 DNA sequence: TGTGCCAGCAGGGGACTAGCGGAGTTCTACAATGAGCAGTTCTTC.

This clone was detected only a few times. The V gene is TRBV9, the J gene TRBJ2-3; D gene ambiguous. This CDR3 comprises 17 residues. Germline V CDR1 and CDR2: SGDLS, YYNGEE. Trimming cost V 0 bases and J 0 bases, with 14 bases left between them. The chain's CDR3 is CASSVGRVDPSTDTQYF. The CDR3 nucleotides read TGTGCCAGCAGCGTAGGTCGTGTGGACCCGAGCACAGATACGCAGTATTTT.

The rearrangement uses TRBV19 and TRBJ2-2; D gene uncertain. V was cut by 6 bases and J by 1 base, with 21 bases left in between. The CDR3 is 18 residues long. Germline V gene sequence: CDR1 LNHDA, CDR2 SQIVND (reference sequence). CDR3 residues: CASRNLGPAIQNTGELFF. CDR3 DNA: TGTGCCAGTAGGAATCTCGGACCTGCCATCCAGAACACCGGGGAGCTGTTTTTT.

The chain has TRBV19 and TRBJ1-2; the D is unclear. Germline assignment: CDR1 LNHDA and CDR2 SQIVND (reference sequence). V lost 4 bases, J lost 0 bases, and 6 bases lay in between. The CDR3 consists of 13 residues. The CDR3: CASSTSANYGYTF. For the CDR3, the DNA is TGTGCCAGTAGTACGTCGGCTAACTATGGCTACACCTTC.